This entry lists 30 T cell receptor beta chains sequenced from one sample in a study of blood T cell repertoires in COVID-19. Measured with immunoSEQ multiplex PCR; TCRdb has only the in-frame clones, and not every one. The sample holds approximately 190,000 clones, 80% seen once. The specimen was peripheral blood. The receptor source for this set is a man aged 55-75 years with acute or convalescent COVID-19.

The rearrangement uses TRBV6-9 and TRBJ1-2; tentatively, D is TRBD1 (6 bases). Germline V lookup: CDR1 MNHGY, CDR2 SVAAGI. V lost 5 bases and J 5 bases, leaving 24 bases between the germline ends. This CDR3 is 17 amino acids long. The CDR3 protein is CASSMSGGRRRGYGYTF. For the CDR3, the DNA is TGTGCCAGCAGTATGAGCGGGGGCCGGCGACGTGGGTATGGCTACACCTTC.

Details on this clone: Compared with germline, one end of the junction differs, possibly owing to a read error. The chain links TRBV2 to TRBJ1-1; a weak D match, TRBD1 (5 bases). CDR3 length equals 14 residues. Germline V lookup: CDR1 SNHLY, CDR2 FYNNEI. The CDR3 coding sequence is TGTGCCAGCAGTAAAGCCAGGGCCCGCACTGAAGCTTTCTTT. It codes for CASSKARARTEAFF.

This sequence joins TRBV3-1 (or the pseudogene TRBV3-2) and TRBJ1-2; D call uncertain. There are 13 residues in the CDR3. Per the germline V gene, CDR1 is LGHDT and CDR2 is YNNKEL (reference sequence). The V gene lost 0 bases and the J gene lost 5 bases, with 7 bases spanning the gap. DNA of the CDR3: TGTGCCAGCAGCCAAGAAACTCGGTATGGCTACACCTTC. Translation gives CASSQETRYGYTF.

The J gene is TRBJ2-7, the V gene TRBV6-5; possibly TRBD2 for D (6 bases). Trimming removed 8 bases from V and 5 bases from J, with 22 bases in between. CDR1 is MNHEY and CDR2 is SVGAGI in the germline V gene. The CDR3 length is 15 residues. Written as DNA, the CDR3 is TGTGCCAGCGGAATACTACTAGCTTTTACGCACGAGCAGTACTTC. This encodes CASGILLAFTHEQYF.

The chain couples TRBV24-1 to TRBJ2-1; perhaps TRBD1 as D (5 bases). Trimming took off 1 base at V and 7 bases at J, with 10 bases between the two ends. This CDR3 comprises 14 residues. Germline CDR1 reads KGHDR; CDR2 reads SFDVKD. In DNA form, the CDR3 reads TGTGCCACCAGTGATTTTGGCAGGGCTAATGAGCAGTTCTTC. Translation: CATSDFGRANEQFF.

The J gene is TRBJ1-4, the V gene TRBV10-3; 9 bases are shared with TRBD1. Germline CDR1 ENHRY, CDR2 SYGVKD. The CDR3 totals 15 residues. V lost 5 bases, J lost 8 bases, and 9 bases stayed unmatched. CDR3 region: CAISFSGTGPEKLFF. The CDR3 nucleotides are TGTGCCATCAGTTTTTCCGGGACAGGGCCGGAAAAACTGTTTTTT.

This clone has just a few counts. The rearrangement uses TRBV5-4 and TRBJ1-2; 7 bases align to TRBD1. Unmatched junction bases numbered 7, after V lost 0 bases and J lost 2 bases. This CDR3 is built from 16 residues. The germline V gene encodes CDR1 SGHNT and CDR2 YYREEE (reference sequence). CDR3 nucleotide sequence: TGTGCCAGCAGCTTGGAGGGGGCAGCAAGCAACTATGGCTACACCTTC. Translating gives CASSLEGAASNYGYTF. The full variable domain, with the rest looked up from reference TRBV5-4 and TRBJ1-2, is ETGVTQSPTHLIKTRGQQVTLRCSSQSGHNTVSWYQQALGQGPQFIFQYYREEENGRGNFPPRFSGLQFPNYSSELNVNALELDDSALYLCASSLEGAASNYGYTFGSGTRLTVV.

The gene calls are TRBV5-4 and TRBJ2-7; 8 nucleotides agree with TRBD1. The CDR3 contains 15 residues. Per the germline V gene, CDR1 is SGHNT and CDR2 is YYREEE (reference sequence). V dropped 0 bases and J dropped 1; count of bases not matched to a gene: 3. The CDR3 sequence: CASSLDRGASYEQYF. CDR3 bases: TGTGCCAGCAGCTTGGACAGGGGGGCTTCCTACGAGCAGTACTTC.

The chain uses TRBV19 and TRBJ1-3; D is possibly TRBD1 (5 bases). Germline-derived CDR1 and CDR2 are LNHDA and SQIVND (reference sequence). V was clipped by 7 bases and J by 8 bases, with 9 bases between them. The CDR3 runs to 11 residues. In nucleotides, the CDR3 is TGTGCCAGTACAGGGTGGGACACCATATATTTT. Encoded protein: CASTGWDTIYF.

V and J are TRBV14 and TRBJ1-2; D is unresolved. The germline CDR1 and CDR2 sequences are SGHDN and FVKESK. The CDR3 covers 13 residues. V was pared by 4 bases and J by 2 bases, with 8 bases between. The CDR3 here is CASSPLQNYGYTF. The CDR3 DNA reads as TGTGCCAGCAGCCCGTTACAAAACTATGGCTACACCTTC.

The chain uses TRBV21-1 and TRBJ1-1; the table's D call, TRBD1, was not checked against the DNA. TRBV21-1 is listed as a pseudogene. This CDR3 is 13 amino acids long. CDR3 in DNA: TGTGCCAGCCGCCGGGACAGAGGGACTGAAGCTTTCTTT. It is translated as CASRRDRGTEAFF.

The chain is built from TRBV6-2 or TRBV6-3 and TRBJ1-5; tentatively, D is TRBD1 (6 bases). V was pared by 6 bases and J by 6 bases, with 18 bases between. The germline CDR1 and CDR2 sequences are MNHEY and SVGEGT. This CDR3 is built from 15 residues. The CDR3 sequence: CASSKQGIWTQPQHF. CDR3 in DNA: TGTGCCAGCAGCAAACAGGGAATATGGACTCAGCCCCAGCATTTT.

This chain links TRBV2 with TRBJ2-1, with TRBD2 identical over 12 bases. The CDR3 is 15 residues long. Germline V gene sequence: CDR1 SNHLY, CDR2 FYNNEI. J lost 7 bases, V lost 5 bases, and 6 bases had no gene match. The CDR3 bases are TGTGCCAGCAGTCCTGGACTAGCGGGGAATAATGAGCAGTTCTTC. It specifies CASSPGLAGNNEQFF. The entire variable domain, with the rest obtained from reference TRBV2 and TRBJ2-1, is as follows: EPEVTQTPSHQVTQMGQEVILRCVPISNHLYFYWYRQILGQKVEFLVSFYNNEISEKSEIFDDQFSVERPDGSNFTLKIRSTKLEDSAMYFCASSPGLAGNNEQFFGPGTRLTVL.

This clone was picked up one time. The rearrangement links TRBV3-1 (or the pseudogene TRBV3-2) to TRBJ2-1, with 10 bases aligning to TRBD2. Unmatched junction bases numbered 8, after V lost 4 bases and J lost 5 bases. This CDR3 has 16 amino acids. The V gene's germline CDR1 is LGHDT and CDR2 YNNKEL (reference sequence). The CDR3 spells CASSPVAGGPHNEQFF. CDR3 in DNA: TGTGCCAGCAGCCCCGTAGCGGGAGGACCCCACAATGAGCAGTTCTTC.

This clone occurred once. The chain recombines TRBV28 with TRBJ1-5; maybe TRBD1 (5 bases). CDR1 is MDHEN, CDR2 SYDVKM, per germline. V dropped 2 bases and J dropped 2 bases, with 7 bases sitting between them. The CDR3 sequence is 14 residues long. The CDR3 protein is CASSLPRGNQPQHF. The CDR3 DNA sequence: TGTGCCAGCAGTTTACCCAGGGGCAATCAGCCCCAGCATTTT.

This sequence joins TRBV7-9 and TRBJ2-2; TRBD2 is a possible D gene (5 bases). Germline values: CDR1 SEHNR, CDR2 FQNEAQ (reference sequence). Trimming took off 8 bases at V and 4 bases at J, with 11 bases between the two ends. This CDR3 comprises 13 residues. CDR3 residues: CASAAGPTGELFF. CDR3 coding DNA: TGTGCCAGCGCCGCGGGCCCCACCGGGGAGCTGTTTTTT.

This clone has a handful of counts. The CDR3 reads CASSYRQGSEQFF. The DNA for the CDR3 is TGTGCCAGCAGTTACCGACAGGGAAGTGAGCAGTTCTTC. The chain combines TRBV6-5 with TRBJ2-1, with 7 bases lining up with TRBD1. With 2 bases clipped from V and 9 bases from J, the junction kept 4 bases outside the gene matches. Germline V gene lookup returns CDR1 MNHEY and CDR2 SVGAGI. CDR3 size: 13 residues.

This sequence joins TRBV4-1 and TRBJ1-5; TRBD1 aligns across 7 bases. From germline, CDR1 is MGHRA and CDR2 YSYEKL. With V trimmed by 3 bases and J by 5 bases, 7 bases remained unmatched. The CDR3 is 15 residues long. CDR3 DNA: TGCGCCAGCAGCCACTACGGGACAGCTGATCAGCCCCAGCATTTT. This codes for CASSHYGTADQPQHF.

The rearrangement uses TRBV11-2 and TRBJ1-6; D possibly corresponds to TRBD1 (5 bases). Germline CDR1 is SGHAT and CDR2 is FQNNGV. CDR3 length: 14 amino acids. The V and J ends lost 1 base and 10 bases respectively, with 11 bases between them. CDR3 in DNA: TGTGCCAGCAGCTTAGCTCCGCAGGGATCACCCCTCCACTTT. Residues: CASSLAPQGSPLHF.

The chain recombines TRBV10-1 with TRBJ2-1, with unresolved D. Trimming pared 2 bases from V and 4 bases from J, leaving 6 bases between. CDR1 and CDR2 from the germline V gene are WNHNN and SYGVQD (reference sequence). The CDR3 spans 13 residues. CDR3 bases: TGCGCCAGCAGTGAGGGGCCATACAATGAGCAGTTCTTC. Protein sequence: CASSEGPYNEQFF.

This chain connects TRBV5-1 to TRBJ2-3, with 9 bases that match TRBD2. Trimming removed 6 bases from V and 0 bases from J; junction bases left unmatched: 14. The CDR3 totals 18 residues. Germline CDR1 is SGHRS and CDR2 is YFSETQ. The CDR3 coding sequence is TGCGCCAGCACCCCCCGCGGCGGGGGGGCCGGTAGCACAGATACGCAGTATTTT. Translating it yields CASTPRGGGAGSTDTQYF.

This clone was seen only a few times. V is TRBV6-2 or TRBV6-3 and J is TRBJ1-5; D is undetermined. The V end lost 5 bases, the J end lost 2 bases, and 16 bases lay between the germline ends. Germline V gives CDR1 MNHEY, CDR2 SVGEGT. The CDR3 extends over 16 amino acids. DNA for the CDR3: TGTGCCAGCAGTCACCCACCGACACAGCGCAATCAGCCCCAGCATTTT. It yields the protein CASSHPPTQRNQPQHF.

This clone occurred a few times. The V gene is TRBV6-4, the J gene TRBJ2-3; 9 nucleotides agree with TRBD1. The CDR3 extends over 15 amino acids. Germline V gene sequence: CDR1 MRHNA, CDR2 SNTAGT. The junction had 5 bases not matched to a gene; V was cut back by 3 bases and J by 4 bases. The CDR3 spells CASSEKGQGSDTQYF. CDR3 nucleotide sequence: TGTGCCAGCAGTGAGAAGGGACAGGGATCAGATACGCAGTATTTT.

The V and J genes are TRBV29-1 and TRBJ2-1; TRBD2 agrees at 8 bases. The CDR3 is made up of 13 amino acids. Trimming removed 6 bases from V and 4 bases from J; junction bases left unmatched: 5. CDR1 is SQVTM and CDR2 is ANQGSEA in the germline V gene. For the CDR3, the DNA is TGCAGCGTCCAGCGGGGGTCGTACAATGAGCAGTTCTTC. Amino acid sequence: CSVQRGSYNEQFF.

The rearrangement joins TRBV9 to TRBJ2-1; TRBD2 matches at 10 bases. The CDR3 is 15 amino acids. Looked up from germline, CDR1 is SGDLS and CDR2 is YYNGEE. J lost 9 bases, V lost 0 bases, and 6 bases had no gene match. In DNA, the CDR3 is TGTGCCAGCAGCGTAGGCCAGCGGGAGGGCGGTGAGCAGTTCTTC. Residues: CASSVGQREGGEQFF.

The V gene is TRBV4-1, the J gene TRBJ1-3; D remains unclear. The CDR3 is 13 amino acids. V lost 3 bases and J 3 bases, leaving 6 bases between the germline ends. Germline-derived CDR1 and CDR2 are MGHRA and YSYEKL. The CDR3 loop reads CASSQRFGNTIYF. CDR3 DNA sequence: TGCGCCAGCAGCCAGCGATTTGGAAACACCATATATTTT.

The chain is built from TRBV6-2 or TRBV6-3 and TRBJ2-7; TRBD2 agrees at 12 bases. Trimming at V came to 5 bases and at J to 5 bases, leaving 13 bases not matched to a gene. This CDR3 has 17 residues. CDR1 is MNHEY, CDR2 SVGEGT, per germline. The CDR3 nucleotides read TGTGCCAGCAGTCCCCCTCGGCTAGCGGGGGGGCCTGACGAGCAGTACTTC. It is translated as CASSPPRLAGGPDEQYF.

This clone has more than one count but fewer than ten. The chain combines TRBV6-5 with TRBJ1-5; 7 nucleotides align to TRBD1. Germline lookup yields CDR1 MNHEY and CDR2 SVGAGI. This CDR3 has 15 residues. V lost 5 bases and J lost 4; bases outside the gene matches: 8. The CDR3 nucleotides are TGTGCCAGCAGTCGTCGGACAGGTTCTAATCAGCCCCAGCATTTT. Its translation: CASSRRTGSNQPQHF.

The genes are TRBV5-6 and TRBJ1-2; 7 positions match TRBD1. The junction had 12 bases not matched to a gene; V was cut back by 6 bases and J by 7 bases. The CDR3 sequence is 14 residues long. Germline V gene lookup returns CDR1 SGHDT and CDR2 YYEEEE. The CDR3 nucleotides are TGTGCCAGCATCGGGACAGTCGGCCTACTTGGCTACACCTTC. Protein product: CASIGTVGLLGYTF. Combining the CDR3 with reference TRBV5-6 and TRBJ1-2 gives the whole variable domain DAGVTQSPTHLIKTRGQQVTLRCSPKSGHDTVSWYQQALGQGPQFIFQYYEEEERQRGNFPDRFSGHQFPNYSSELNVNALLLGDSALYLCASIGTVGLLGYTFGSGTRLTVV.

The rearrangement uses TRBV6-2 or TRBV6-3 and TRBJ2-3; D is perhaps TRBD2 (5 bases). Trimming shortened V by 0 bases and J by 2 bases, and 12 bases separated the two germline ends. CDR3 length: 16 amino acids. The germline V gene has CDR1 MNHEY and CDR2 SVGEGT. The CDR3 spells CASSYSQTGVTDTQYF. The CDR3 coding sequence is TGTGCCAGCAGTTACTCCCAGACCGGGGTCACAGATACGCAGTATTTT.